Sequencing of this TCR beta chain was carried out in a study of blood T cell repertoires in COVID-19. Study details: Samples came from the United States, Italy and Spain, spanning acute and convalescent COVID-19. Sources were T cells, B-cell-depleted T cells, or PBMCs; the material itself was cDNA or gDNA.

Under the authors' procedure: Scientists estimated how many nucleated cells there were by amplifying reference gene primers. Some clones are missing from TCRdb's copy, which holds only in-frame ones; the method was immunoSEQ multiplex PCR. V, J and clone size were drawn from that table, and D and trimming were deduced from the DNA. The table includes under 90,000 clones, roughly 80% detected once. Trimming took 6 bases from V and 3 from J; bases not matched to a gene: 8. This CDR3 spans 16 amino acids. CDR1 SNHLY and CDR2 FYNNEI come from the germline V gene. The TCR sequence derives from a woman of 80 years or more with active or convalescent COVID-19. The chain recombines TRBV2 with TRBJ2-7; 13 bases line up with TRBD2. Source material: peripheral blood. The DNA for the CDR3 is TGTGCCAGCAGCGTTGAAGGGACTAGCGGGGTCTACGAGCAGTACTTC. This encodes CASSVEGTSGVYEQYF.